The rows below give T cell receptor beta chains drawn from one sample of a study of T cell repertoires in cytomegalovirus infection. Their antigens are not known. TCRdb passed the reads through MiXCR, listing each CDR3 protein once. The profile shows about half a million distinct CDR3 sequences, roughly a third of them singletons. This material consisted of cultured PBMCs, taken from culture after CMV antigen stimulation. The receptor set was obtained from a human donor in good health (CMV status not recorded). Some clones in this sample may be carry-over from other donors' samples. Each CDR3 is given with its conserved first and last residue. The D gene is left open where the match is weak. Clone size is stated in some rows and not others, as once, few, many or a class when expanded.

j_call d_call clone_size v_call cdr3_nt cdr3_aa
TRBJ1-2 TRBD1 NA TRBV27 TGTGCCAGCGGGCGGAGGGACAGGTCTAGCGGCTACACCTTC CASGRRDRSSGYTF
TRBJ2-5 NA NA TRBV4-1 TGCGCCAGCAGCCAAGGGGTATTCGAGACCCAGTACTTC CASSQGVFETQYF
TRBJ2-1 TRBD1 NA TRBV7-8 TGTGCCAGCAGCACGACAGGGCTAACGGGTGAGCAGTTCTTC CASSTTGLTGEQFF
TRBJ2-4 NA NA TRBV7-2 TGTGCCAGACCTGGCCCGGGGGAACTAGCCAAAAACATTCAGTACTTC CARPGPGELAKNIQYF
TRBJ1-4 NA NA TRBV20-1 TGCAGTGCTAGAGATTTGGGGATTTCAAATGAAAAACTGTTTTTT CSARDLGISNEKLFF
TRBJ2-3 NA few TRBV24-1 TGTGCCACCAGTGATGCGGGCGAGGGGGATACGCAGTATTTT CATSDAGEGDTQYF
TRBJ2-1 TRBD2 NA TRBV4-3 TGCGCCAGCAGCCAAAGACGGACTAGCTCTGACAATGAGCAGTTCTTC CASSQRRTSSDNEQFF
TRBJ2-1 TRBD1 many TRBV11-2 TGTGCCAGCAGCTTAAGGACAGGGCTAAACAATGAGCAGTTCTTC CASSLRTGLNNEQFF
TRBJ1-2 NA NA TRBV6-2/TRBV6-3 TGTGCCAGCGGCGAGCAGGGATATGGCTACACCTTC CASGEQGYGYTF
TRBJ1-3 NA NA TRBV7-8 TGTGCCAGCAGCTCGAGACCGGGTGGCGGAAACACCATATATTTT CASSSRPGGGNTIYF
TRBJ2-1 NA NA TRBV19 TGTGCCAGTAGTATAGATTATGACAATGAGCAGTTCTTC CASSIDYDNEQFF
TRBJ1-5 NA few TRBV19 TGTGCCAGTAGTATAGGGGGGGCAGGCAATCAGCCCCAGCATTTT CASSIGGAGNQPQHF
TRBJ2-7 NA NA TRBV5-1 TGCGCCAGCAGCTATCGGGGACAAACCTACGAGCAGTACTTC CASSYRGQTYEQYF
TRBJ1-5 TRBD1 NA TRBV19 TGTGCCAGTAGTAGGGGACAGCCGAACCAGCCCCAGCATTTT CASSRGQPNQPQHF
TRBJ2-5 NA NA TRBV6-1 TGTGCCAGCAGTCAAACGGGCCAGCAAGAGACCCAGTACTTC CASSQTGQQETQYF
TRBJ1-2 TRBD1 NA TRBV7-2 TGTGCCAGCAGCTTTTGGGGACAGAACTATGGCTACACCTTC CASSFWGQNYGYTF
TRBJ2-1 TRBD2 few TRBV20-1 TGCAGTGCTAGCAGTACCGGGACTAGCGACCCCCAGAGCTCCTACAATGAGCAGTTCTTC CSASSTGTSDPQSSYNEQFF
TRBJ2-4 NA NA TRBV3-1 TGTGCCAGCAGCCTTTACAGGGTCCAACCCTTAGCCAAAAACATTCAGTACTTC CASSLYRVQPLAKNIQYF
TRBJ1-2 NA NA TRBV25-1 TGTGCCAGCAGTGAATCCGGGACGGTTTATGGCTACACCTTC CASSESGTVYGYTF
TRBJ2-2 TRBD2 few TRBV20-1 TGCAGTGCTAGTCCCCCTACCGGGAGGAGCACCGGGGAGCTGTTTTTT CSASPPTGRSTGELFF
TRBJ2-1 TRBD2 NA TRBV30 TGTGCCTGGAGTACTGGACTAGCGGGAGGCAATGAGCAGTTCTTC CAWSTGLAGGNEQFF
TRBJ1-6 NA NA TRBV10-3 TGTGCCATCAGCGGCGGCAGGCTAGATTCACCCCTCCACTTT CAISGGRLDSPLHF
TRBJ2-4 NA many TRBV7-8 TGTGCCAGCAGCCCTCGGGTGGGACAACAAAGGCTTCAGTACTTC CASSPRVGQQRLQYF
TRBJ1-1 NA NA TRBV29-1 TGCAGCGTACCAACCAGTACTGAAGCTTTCTTT CSVPTSTEAFF
TRBJ1-2 NA few TRBV7-9 TGTGCCAGCAGCTTAGAGGCGGGCCACTATGGCTACACCTTC CASSLEAGHYGYTF
TRBJ2-1 NA few TRBV7-2 TGTGCCAGCAGCTTAGCGGGGAGTAGCGGCCTCTCCTACAATGAGCAGTTCTTC CASSLAGSSGLSYNEQFF
TRBJ1-5 NA NA TRBV6-6 TGTGCCAGCAGTTACCCTGGGATCCACAACCCCCCCGACTTCGATCAGCCCCAGCATTTT CASSYPGIHNPPDFDQPQHF
TRBJ2-1 NA NA TRBV7-6 TGTGCCAGCAGCCAAAGAGATACCTTGGGAAATGAGCAGTTCTTC CASSQRDTLGNEQFF
TRBJ2-2 NA NA TRBV29-1 TGCAGCGTCGTTTGGGGGGCGGCGAACACCGGGGAGCTGTTTTTT CSVVWGAANTGELFF
TRBJ2-5 NA NA TRBV6-5 TGTGCCAGCAGTTACAACCAAGAGACCCAGTACTTC CASSYNQETQYF
TRBJ2-1 TRBD2 NA TRBV5-1 TGCGCCAGCAGCTTCCCCACTAGCGGCCCAAGCTCCTACAATGAGCAGTTCTTC CASSFPTSGPSSYNEQFF
TRBJ1-3 NA few TRBV19 TGTGCCAGTAGTATCCGACACTCTGGAAACACCATATATTTT CASSIRHSGNTIYF
TRBJ2-7 TRBD2 many TRBV7-2 TGTGCCAGCAGCCCGTACCTTCTAGCGGGAGGCGACGAGCAGTACTTC CASSPYLLAGGDEQYF
TRBJ2-1 NA NA TRBV7-2 TGTGCCAGCAGCTCCGGCGGGGTGTATGAGCAGTTCTTC CASSSGGVYEQFF
TRBJ2-7 NA few TRBV6-2/TRBV6-3 TGTGCCAGCAGTTACTCTCCGGCCTCCTACGAGCAGTACTTC CASSYSPASYEQYF
TRBJ2-1 NA NA TRBV11-3 TGTGCCAGCAGAGCGCCGGGAGCCACAACCGGGCAGTTCTTC CASRAPGATTGQFF
TRBJ2-3 NA many TRBV12-3/TRBV12-4 TGTGCCAGCAGCCAGAGTAGGGGGTCCACAGATACGCAGTATTTT CASSQSRGSTDTQYF
TRBJ2-4 NA NA TRBV7-2 TGTGCCAGCAGCCAAGAAAACATTCAGTACTTC CASSQENIQYF
TRBJ2-1 TRBD1 many TRBV7-3 TGTGCCAGCAGCTTTGAACAGGGGTTGGGCAATGAGCAGTTCTTC CASSFEQGLGNEQFF
TRBJ2-1 NA NA TRBV20-1 TGCAGTGCTAGAGATACAGGGAGATTCTACAATGAGCAGTTCTTC CSARDTGRFYNEQFF
TRBJ2-1 TRBD2 NA TRBV7-2 TGTGCCAGCAGCCCCCCGGGAGTAGCGGGAGGCCGGTGGGTGCAGTTCTTC CASSPPGVAGGRWVQFF
TRBJ2-2 NA many TRBV7-3 TGTGCCAGCAGCTTGTTTAGGGCCGGGGAGCTGTTTTTT CASSLFRAGELFF
TRBJ1-1 NA NA TRBV5-5 TGTGCCAGCAGTTTATTGCTGAGACAGCTGAACACTGAAGCTTTCTTT CASSLLLRQLNTEAFF
TRBJ2-7 NA NA TRBV20-1 TGCAGTGCTAGAGATGGGCTAGCCCTAGGGAGAGAGCAGTACTTC CSARDGLALGREQYF
TRBJ1-1 NA many TRBV7-2 TGTGCCAGCAGCTTCTCGGGTGACACTGAAGCTTTCTTT CASSFSGDTEAFF
TRBJ2-5 TRBD2 NA TRBV7-9 TGTGCCAGCAGCTCACGCTCCGCTTTTACGGCGGGAGTAATTAAATGGGGTCAAGAGACCCAGTACTTC CASSSRSAFTAGVIKWGQETQYF
TRBJ1-2 TRBD1 NA TRBV20-1 TGCAGTGCTGAGACGGGACAGGGGGCAAGGGACTATGGCTACACCTTC CSAETGQGARDYGYTF
TRBJ2-5 NA NA TRBV10-3 TGTGCCATCAGTGAAATCGGCGCAGACTTGCGGGAGACCCAGTACTTC CAISEIGADLRETQYF
TRBJ2-2 TRBD2 NA TRBV12-3/TRBV12-4 TGTGCCAGCAGTCATACTAGCGAGAGCACCGGGGAGCTGTTTTTT CASSHTSESTGELFF
TRBJ2-5 TRBD1 many TRBV7-2 TGTGCCAGCAGCGAATTACAGGGGGCACGGGAGACCCAGTACTTC CASSELQGARETQYF
TRBJ2-7 TRBD2 few TRBV27 TGTGCCAGCAGTTCTCTAGCGGGACCCTCCTACGAGCAGTACTTC CASSSLAGPSYEQYF
TRBJ2-3 NA NA TRBV6-4 TGTGCCATAACTAGACCCACAGATACGCAGTATTTT CAITRPTDTQYF